These 20 T cell receptor beta chains originate from one sample sequenced in a study of CD8 T cells in ankylosing spondylitis. Notes on the study in general: A motif of fewer than ten highly homologous TCR beta variants was seen as apparently characteristic of ankylosing spondylitis blood.

Their antigens remain unidentified. TCRdb re-called the 5' RACE reads through MiXCR, storing one row per CDR3 protein. The top ten clones hold approximately 3.5% of a sample with about 510,000 distinct CDR3 sequences, about 5.4% of them seen once. The source material was blood, either unsorted or a sorted T cell fraction (not recorded which). These receptor sequences come from a male donor with ankylosing spondylitis.

V and J are TRBV4-3 and TRBJ2-1; maybe TRBD1 (6 bases). Germline CDR1 is LGHNA and CDR2 is YSLEER. The CDR3 runs to 15 residues. V lost 1 base, J lost 4 bases, and 11 bases lay in between. DNA for the CDR3: TGCGCCAGCAGCCAAGGGACAGATAGGTACAATGAGCAGTTCTTC. Amino acid sequence: CASSQGTDRYNEQFF.

This clonotype was recorded at least ten times. The rearrangement links TRBV20-1 to TRBJ2-7, with D tentatively TRBD1 or TRBD2 (5 bases each). CDR3 length equals 13 residues. The ends were cut back, 6 bases at V and 3 bases at J, with 15 bases in the middle. Germline CDR1 is DFQATT and CDR2 is SNEGSKA (reference sequence). CDR3 coding DNA: TGCAGTGCGACTCCCCGGGGCTACTACGAGCAGTACTTC. Its translation: CSATPRGYYEQYF.

This clonotype was observed many times. The genes are TRBV20-1 and TRBJ2-7, with D possibly being TRBD1 (7 bases). The germline CDR1 and CDR2 sequences are DFQATT and SNEGSKA (reference sequence). Deletions cut 5 bases from V and 3 bases from J, with 14 bases between. This CDR3 is 13 amino acids long. The DNA for the CDR3 is TGCAGTGCTCCCCAGGGGGGCGGCTACGAGCAGTACTTC. Amino acid sequence: CSAPQGGGYEQYF.

In its sample, this clonotype was seen many times. The rearrangement links TRBV20-1 to TRBJ2-5; 8 bases are a match to TRBD1. The germline CDR1 and CDR2 sequences are DFQATT and SNEGSKA (reference sequence). The CDR3 consists of 14 residues. Unmatched junction bases numbered 8, after V lost 3 bases and J lost 5 bases. In DNA, the CDR3 is TGCAGTGCTAGGGACCCAGGGGGCGTCGAGACCCAGTACTTC. Its protein product is CSARDPGGVETQYF.

This clonotype was counted only a few times. The V call is TRBV20-1, the J call TRBJ2-5, with D possibly being TRBD1 (7 bases). V lost 7 bases and J 5 bases, leaving 29 bases between the germline ends. CDR1 is DFQATT, CDR2 SNEGSKA, per germline (reference sequence). The CDR3 is 17 amino acids. The CDR3 region has the DNA TGCAGTGTAACCCTTTCCCCAGACAGGGTCGGAGGGGAGACCCAGTACTTC. This sequence encodes CSVTLSPDRVGGETQYF.

This clonotype was counted many times. The rearrangement joins TRBV18 to TRBJ2-7, with a tentative D call TRBD1 (7 bases). CDR1 is KGHSH, CDR2 LQKENI, per germline. The CDR3 runs to 15 residues. Trimming removed 2 bases at V and 4 bases at J, with 15 bases between. The CDR3 loop reads CASSPSGQGGYEQYF. In nucleotides, the CDR3 is TGTGCCAGCTCACCATCGGGGCAGGGGGGTTACGAGCAGTACTTC.

This clonotype was recorded many times. The chain combines TRBV7-9 with TRBJ2-1; a weak D match, TRBD1 (6 bases). Germline V gene data show CDR1 as SEHNR and CDR2 as FQNEAQ (reference sequence). CDR3 length: 13 amino acids. Trimming left V 2 bases short and J 12 bases short, with 14 bases between. DNA for the CDR3: TGTGCCAGCAGCTTATCAGGGGCCCCTTGGCAGTTCTTC. Protein sequence: CASSLSGAPWQFF.

J is TRBJ2-3 and V is TRBV5-1; 8 bases agree with TRBD2. V lost 1 base and J lost 1; bases outside the gene matches: 5. Per germline, CDR1 SGHRS and CDR2 YFSETQ. The CDR3 runs to 16 residues. DNA for the CDR3: TGCGCCAGCAGCTTGACAGGGACTAGGGGCACAGATACGCAGTATTTT. Protein product: CASSLTGTRGTDTQYF.

The DNA of the CDR3 is TGTGCCAGCAGCCGCGCCAGCGGGAGTAAGACCCAGTACTTC. Translated, it gives CASSRASGSKTQYF. The chain employs TRBV3-1 and TRBJ2-5, with 8 nucleotides matching TRBD2. The V and J ends lost 4 bases and 6 bases, in that order; junction bases with no gene match: 7. The CDR3 covers 14 residues. CDR1 is LGHDT, CDR2 YNNKEL, per germline (reference sequence).

This clonotype came up a few times. CDR3 sequence reads: CASSPATSGSTTDTQYF. The CDR3 DNA reads TGTGCCAGCTCACCCGCGACTAGCGGGAGTACGACAGATACGCAGTATTTT. This chain links TRBV18 with TRBJ2-3; 12 nucleotides agree with TRBD2. This CDR3 is built from 17 residues. Germline CDR1 is KGHSH and CDR2 is LQKENI. The trim removed 3 bases at V and 3 bases at J, leaving 7 bases unmatched. Full variable domain (missing parts from reference TRBV18 and TRBJ2-3): NAGVMQNPRHLVRRRGQEARLRCSPMKGHSHVYWYRQLPEEGLKFMVYLQKENIIDESGMPKERFSAEFPKEGPSILRIQQVVRGDSAAYFCASSPATSGSTTDTQYFGPGTRLTVL.

The sample holds many counts of this clonotype. The chain uses TRBV5-1 and TRBJ1-2; no definite D call. Germline lookup yields CDR1 SGHRS and CDR2 YFSETQ. This CDR3 region has 13 residues. With 0 bases removed from V and 6 bases from J, the gap between germline ends came to 9 bases. The CDR3 sequence is CASSLAGTDGYTF. CDR3 in DNA: TGCGCCAGCAGCTTGGCGGGAACAGATGGCTACACCTTC.

The V call is TRBV18, the J call TRBJ2-1; 9 bases align to TRBD2. V shed 5 bases and J 2 bases; nucleotides not matched to a gene: 7. CDR1 is KGHSH, CDR2 LQKENI, per germline. The CDR3 sequence is 16 residues long. The CDR3 nucleotides are TGTGCCAGCTCATCTGGGGCTAGCGGGGCCTACAATGAGCAGTTCTTC. Translation: CASSSGASGAYNEQFF.

This clonotype showed up many times. V gene TRBV10-3 combines with J gene TRBJ2-2; TRBD1 is a possible D gene (6 bases). The CDR3 runs 16 residues. The ends were cut back, 8 bases at V and 3 bases at J, with 19 bases in the middle. Germline-derived CDR1 and CDR2 are ENHRY and SYGVKD. CDR3 amino acids: CAIPGSRTAYTGELFF. CDR3 nucleotides: TGTGCCATCCCCGGAAGCAGGACAGCCTACACCGGGGAGCTGTTTTTT.

The table lists this clonotype with many counts. The gene calls are TRBV5-1 and TRBJ2-1, with no clear D. V was clipped by 3 bases and J by 8 bases, with 18 bases between them. CDR3 length: 15 amino acids. Germline CDR1 reads SGHRS; CDR2 reads YFSETQ. CDR3 DNA sequence: TGCGCCAGCAGCTGGAGCCAGAGACCTGGCGATGAGCAGTTCTTC. As protein: CASSWSQRPGDEQFF.

In its sample, this clonotype was seen many times. J is TRBJ2-7 and V is TRBV20-1, with TRBD2 matching over 8 bases. The germline gives CDR1 DFQATT, CDR2 SNEGSKA (reference sequence). This CDR3 contains 16 residues. J was trimmed by 0 bases and V by 1 base; bases with no gene match: 8. CDR3: CSARARRGGYSYEQYF. The CDR3 DNA is TGCAGTGCTAGAGCCCGACGGGGGGGGTACTCCTACGAGCAGTACTTC.

The chain is built from TRBV6-2 or TRBV6-3 and TRBJ2-5; 8 nucleotides line up with TRBD2. The CDR3 totals 16 residues. V lost 4 bases and J lost 2; bases outside the gene matches: 9. Germline loops: CDR1 MNHEY, CDR2 SVGEGT. Here the CDR3 DNA reads TGTGCCAGCAGTTCGATCGGGGGGGCAAGGCAAGAGACCCAGTACTTC. Amino acids: CASSSIGGARQETQYF.

Ten or more counts support this clonotype. In nucleotides, the CDR3 is TGCAGTGCTCAACCCGGACTAGGTGGCTTTGAGACCCAGTACTTC. Protein sequence: CSAQPGLGGFETQYF. The chain recombines TRBV20-1 with TRBJ2-5, with TRBD2 identical over 7 bases. Unmatched junction bases numbered 14, after V lost 5 bases and J lost 5 bases. CDR1 and CDR2 from the germline V gene are DFQATT and SNEGSKA (reference sequence). The CDR3 consists of 15 residues.

This clonotype was detected many times. This CDR3 reads CASGRTGDIREQYF. Here the CDR3 DNA reads TGTGCCAGCGGTCGGACAGGGGACATTCGGGAGCAGTACTTC. The V gene is TRBV27, the J gene TRBJ2-7; 9 nucleotides line up with TRBD1. Trimming cost V 8 bases and J 7 bases; bases outside gene matches: 12. This CDR3 is 14 amino acids long. Germline CDR1 and CDR2: MNHEY and SMNVEV (reference sequence).

This clonotype was detected many times. The genes are TRBV2 and TRBJ1-2; D is ambiguous. Germline CDR1 reads SNHLY; CDR2 reads FYNNEI. Trimming took 4 bases from V and 3 from J, leaving 9 bases between them. The CDR3 runs to 13 residues. The CDR3, as DNA: TGTGCCAGCAGTGGTAGGAGGGACTATGGCTACACCTTC. Protein sequence: CASSGRRDYGYTF.

This clonotype was counted many times. This chain links TRBV24-1 with TRBJ2-3; no firm D call. Trimming cost V 0 bases and J 6 bases, with 12 bases left between them. The CDR3 extends over 15 amino acids. Germline lookup yields CDR1 KGHDR and CDR2 SFDVKD. The CDR3 DNA reads TGTGCCACCAGTGATTTGAGGGCGGTTCACGATACGCAGTATTTT. Amino acid sequence: CATSDLRAVHDTQYF.